Included here is one T cell receptor (beta chain) sequence, with context. What antigen it recognizes has not been identified. Per-base quality was not reported, and no clone a single base away is much larger than it. These data come from a study of cytomegalovirus exposure and HLA in healthy donors (dated by TCRdb to 2016 to 2017). Regarding the complete study: An earlier analysis of some 600 of the donors reported approximately 280 Gb of sequence data and 100 million to 120 million unique TCR beta sequences obtained from some 200 million T cells. On average, 235,054 unique TCR beta nucleotide sequences were sequenced per donor among 350 to 400 genotyped donors of the cohort, with roughly a sixth of those sequences being non-productive. A later analysis re-examined previously published TCR beta repertoires from about 670 donors and added high-resolution HLA genotyping to investigate patterns of TCR occurrence. HLA typing covered class I and class II loci at four-digit resolution. Along with the roughly 610-subject first cohort, a separate validation cohort of 120 different subjects was used. Typing coverage varied by locus: about 629-630 donors for A, B, C, DRB1 and DQB1; around 560 for DQA1; around 570 for DPA1; 400 to 480 for DPB1. The aim of the study was to test whether cataloging public T cell receptors could identify signatures of past pathogen exposure. All discovery cohort repertoires had been generated on a single sequencing platform. An early release covering roughly 640 HLA-typed donors comprised about 300 gigabases of sequencing data and roughly 85 million unique TCR sequences. A later genetic analysis took genome-wide SNP genotypes for about three fifths of the 666 donors and used that subset as a discovery cohort. The genetic ancestry cluster associated with self-reported Caucasian donors included 81% of the roughly 410 genotyped donors. High-throughput TCR immunosequencing, statistical association of individual TCRs with disease status, and machine learning were combined to predict cytomegalovirus infection status. The study profiled the T cell repertoires of fewer than 850 subjects by immunosequencing and related them to cytomegalovirus serostatus. Rather than using new phenotypic data, the later analysis identified candidate immune exposures from TCR beta sequences and from how often those sequences occurred across donors. A few DR-DQ haplotypes were handled as single units for association and clustering because linkage in the cohort was strong. An earlier analysis of several hundred of the donors used high-throughput TCR beta sequencing to judge whether each TCR beta V gene segment behaved as functional or pseudogenic. Donor age, sex, ethnicity and CMV serostatus were collected together with the repertoire data.

The cohort was made up of 650 to 700 healthy bone marrow donors. Cohort members were all nominally healthy when sampled, although unrecorded immune exposures were likely present. The donor tested CMV seropositive, placing the donor among the approximately 290 seropositive members of the cohort. Every donor gave a peripheral blood sample, and the peripheral blood mononuclear cells from that sample were used for TCR beta sequencing. Genomic DNA was extracted from the blood cell samples with the Qiagen DNeasy Blood Extraction Kit. V lost 3 bases and J lost 1 base; the stretch between them is 13 bases long. From the cysteine through the phenylalanine, the CDR3 covers 16 amino acids. Kept here is only the CDR3 DNA, which spans 48 bases and is read in frame from base 1. The germline V gene encodes CDR1 SGHRS and CDR2 YFSETQ. Overall results and qualifications from the work: A later genetic analysis associated a missense DCLRE1C variant with V-gene and J-gene trimming of TCR beta chains, and an independent cohort replicated the association. At a false discovery rate of 0.05, a later analysis linked under 20,000 TCR beta sequences to specific HLA alleles. In a later analysis, TCR association rates were found to vary across HLA loci, with the most associated TCRs seen for DRB1 alleles and the fewest for HLA-C alleles. Because some donors lacked HLA typing at each locus, the association tests relied only on the typed subset. For the cohort, immune exposure information was limited to CMV serostatus. Correlated functional status among segregating V segments might reflect linkage disequilibrium, but an unknown experimental factor could not be ruled out. In an earlier analysis of 587 of the donors, most TCR beta V segments appeared in productive rearrangements about 87% or about 30% of the time, broadly matching IMGT annotations. When HLA alleles, especially DR and DQ, strongly co-occurred, attributing TCR associations to individual alleles was difficult. Compared with the 666-donor mean, donors in an Asian-associated ancestry cluster had fewer N-insertions in productive TCRs, according to a later genetic analysis. Because the 87-base-pair reads could not distinguish some IMGT-functional V segments, including TRBV6-2 and TRBV6-3, those segments were excluded. Three of the identified cytomegalovirus-associated TCR beta chains were confirmed in vitro to be specific for cytomegalovirus antigens. Sequencing depth was assumed to be roughly uniform across donors in the presence/absence analyses, though that assumption may not hold. In a later analysis, several top co-occurrence clusters were reported to appear linked to parvovirus B19, influenza, CMV and Epstein-Barr virus. A cluster of highly shared sequence variants was judged likely to be a technical artifact of the sequencing pipeline. Only TCR beta chains were sequenced in this cohort, and the absence of alpha or paired-chain data limited detectable features. Most TCR sequences were observed very rarely across donors, whereas some public TCRs were present in many individuals. A later analysis found that HLA-associated TCR beta chains were more clonally expanded and had lower generation probabilities than equally common non-associated chains. The authors suggested that the approach could potentially be extended to other disease states and immunological phenotypes. The study listed over 150 TCR beta chains as associated with cytomegalovirus. A further reported finding was that TCR beta sequences accurately predicted the HLA-A and HLA-B alleles for most subjects in the first cohort. Most CMV-associated TCR beta chains appeared to be HLA-restricted in a later analysis, and the HLA associations seemed to be driven largely by CMV exposure. Cytomegalovirus status was reported to be diagnosed by the classifier with high specificity and sensitivity in both the original and validation cohorts. Because counts were too low, more than 15 rarely observed V segments, including chromosome 9 orphons, were excluded from the earlier analysis of roughly 580 of the donors.

Library prep was done by the immunoSEQ multiplex PCR assay. For the multiplex PCR, a mixture combining 60 forward primers for TCR Vbeta segments and 13 reverse primers for TCR Jbeta segments was used. The CDR3 region of rearranged TCR beta genes was amplified from genomic DNA by a multiplex PCR assay. On the Illumina HiSeq System, the amplified TCR beta libraries were sequenced as 87-base-pair reads. From the authors' description of their analysis: In a later analysis, 77 million or so unique TCR beta chains were counted across the roughly 700 repertoires, and roughly 11 million of these chains were shared by at least two donors. A nearest-neighbor algorithm error-corrected the raw reads and collapsed the reads into unique sequences, merging closely related sequences to remove PCR and sequencing errors. To assign V, D and J gene segments, CDR3 sequences were aligned to IMGT reference sequences. For a sequence to be retained, a match of at least six nucleotides was required to both a V gene segment and a J gene segment. Rearrangements were called productive when the CDR3 lacked stop codons and stayed in frame with V and J; all others were non-productive. CDR3 was defined according to IMGT convention as the region running from the second conserved V-encoded cysteine to the conserved J-encoded phenylalanine. The earlier analysis of a few hundred of the donors excluded any sequence lacking an unambiguous match to a single V gene segment. In an earlier analysis of several hundred of the donors, a V segment was called functional when productive rearrangements were above 56.7%, and segregating when the standard deviation between donors exceeded 5%. To diagnose cytomegalovirus status from the catalog of TCR beta chain sequences, a statistical classification framework was built. A later analysis assigned V and J genes by comparing TCR nucleotide sequences with IMGT/GENE-DB human TR gene sequences. The TCRdist pipeline was used in a later analysis to assign CDR3 sequences and most-parsimonious VDJ recombination scenarios. In a later analysis, each TCR beta chain was defined by its CDR3 amino acid sequence together with its V-gene family, and reads lacking a unique V-gene family were excluded. To address suspected cross-contamination and a sequencing artifact, a later analysis removed 592 highly shared, low-generation-probability nucleotide sequences. For each public chain, a later analysis derived a clonal expansion index from normalized ranks of inferred template counts within each repertoire. In a later analysis, generation probabilities were computed with a VDJ recombination model fitted to out-of-frame rearrangements, and the resulting probabilities were checked against IGoR. A later analysis scored TCR-TCR, TCR-HLA and TCR-CMV co-occurrence with hypergeometric tests, applying a repertoire-size bias correction to TCR pairs. False discovery rates were estimated in a later analysis by permuting HLA or CMV assignments 20 times. A later analysis grouped co-occurring TCRs with DBSCAN, adding TCRdist sequence similarity when clustering within HLA-allele-positive subsets. Repertoires with fewer than 30,000 or more than 120,000 public chains were left out of co-occurrence clustering, as were four to six repertoires with anomalous nucleotide sharing. TCRdb took over this immuneACCESS table, retaining in-frame rearrangements with V and J assigned. Such tables are incomplete; in checked studies, under half of the missing clones stem from an unresolved V gene, and the remainder is unexplained. From that table come the V and J calls and clone size; the DNA was used to work out D and trimming. This sample gives approximately 40,000 clones in total; 75% to 90% of them show up just once. The ten biggest clones cover about an eighth of the sample.

The TCR comes from a woman in her thirties or forties in good health and CMV-seropositive. Material: PBMCs. Rearrangement joined TRBV5-1 to TRBJ2-2; 7 matching bases give a weak D call of TRBD2. CDR3 reads: CASSSGGPRNTGELFF. The sequenced DNA: TGCGCCAGCAGCTCCGGGGGGCCTAGGAACACCGGGGAGCTGTTTTTT.